Presented here are 32 T cell receptor beta chains from one specimen sequenced in a study of long-term antiretroviral therapy in people with HIV (dated by TCRdb to between 2021 and 2022). Sequencing of the TRB variable region was done with the immunoSEQ hsTCRB v3.0 assay at survey level resolution. TCRdb stores this immuneACCESS table with in-frame sequences only. Part of the clones is absent; in the studies checked, under half of the shortfall reflects unresolved V genes, and no reason is known for the rest. The sample table records under 20,000 clones; about 81% of these occur just once. The ten largest account for about 9% of the sample. This material consisted of unsorted PBMCs, taken 0.3 years after starting antiretroviral therapy. The receptors shown here come from a young man with HIV.

V and J are TRBV10-1 and TRBJ2-3; TRBD1 agrees at 8 bases. The CDR3 covers 15 residues. V lost 4 bases to trimming and J lost 5 bases; unmatched junction nucleotides: 8. The germline CDR1 and CDR2 sequences are WNHNN and SYGVQD (reference sequence). The chain's CDR3 is CASSGTTGDRDTQYF. The CDR3 DNA sequence: TGCGCCAGCAGTGGTACGACAGGGGATAGAGATACGCAGTATTTT.

This rearrangement joins TRBV10-3 to TRBJ2-4, with D tentatively TRBD2 (6 bases). The CDR3 extends over 14 amino acids. V lost 5 bases and J lost 5, with 13 bases in between. CDR1 is ENHRY, CDR2 SYGVKD, per germline. CDR3 residues: CAISREHGQNIQYF. The CDR3 bases are TGTGCCATCAGTCGGGAGCACGGCCAAAACATTCAGTACTTC.

This clone appeared a single time. This chain links TRBV5-4 with TRBJ1-6; D call uncertain. The V gene lost 4 bases and the J gene lost 7 bases, with 15 bases spanning the gap. The germline gives CDR1 SGHNT, CDR2 YYREEE (reference sequence). The length of the CDR3 is 15 residues. Written as DNA, the CDR3 is TGTGCCAGCAGCCCTGGGATGTTTGAGAATTCACCCCTCCACTTT. Amino acid sequence: CASSPGMFENSPLHF.

The rearrangement joins TRBV9 to TRBJ2-7; 10 bases agree with TRBD1. The CDR3 is made up of 16 amino acids. Germline CDR1 SGDLS, CDR2 YYNGEE. V lost 2 bases to trimming and J lost 5 bases; unmatched junction nucleotides: 10. CDR3 DNA: TGTGCCAGCAGCGTCGCATGGGGGACAGGGGACAACGAGCAGTACTTC. Its protein is CASSVAWGTGDNEQYF.

This clone was detected a few times. The chain uses TRBV30 and TRBJ1-2; D perhaps matches TRBD1 (5 bases). Per the germline V gene, CDR1 is GTSNPN and CDR2 is SVGIG (reference sequence). With 4 bases removed from V and 9 bases from J, the gap between germline ends came to 15 bases. This CDR3 is 12 amino acids long. In DNA form, the CDR3 reads TGTGCCTGGACCCCGGGACCGTGGAGCTACACCTTC. It yields the protein CAWTPGPWSYTF. Full variable domain (remainder filled in from reference TRBV30 and TRBJ1-2): SQTIHQWPATLVQPVGSPLSLECTVEGTSNPNLYWYRQAAGRGLQLLFYSVGIGQISSEVPQNLSASRPQDRQFILSSKKLLLSDSGFYLCAWTPGPWSYTFGSGTRLTVV.

This clone showed up just a few times. CDR3 region: CASSITGTGGIGYQPQHF. CDR3 nucleotides: TGTGCCAGTAGTATCACCGGGACAGGGGGCATCGGTTATCAGCCCCAGCATTTT. The chain links TRBV19 to TRBJ1-5; 12 bases line up with TRBD1. V shed 3 bases, J shed 5 bases, and the junction held 11 bases outside the gene matches. CDR3 length: 18 residues. In germline, CDR1 is LNHDA, CDR2 SQIVND (reference sequence).

The V call is TRBV30, the J call TRBJ2-3; 7 nucleotides align to TRBD1. Germline lookup yields CDR1 GTSNPN and CDR2 SVGIG (reference sequence). Losses at the gene ends were 3 bases for V and 4 bases for J; bases not matched to a gene: 10. CDR3 length: 15 amino acids. CDR3 coding DNA: TGTGCCTGGAGCAGGGGGACCTCGGACGCAGATACGCAGTATTTT. Translated: CAWSRGTSDADTQYF.

The chain carries TRBV2 and TRBJ1-5; TRBD1 aligns across 10 bases. The V segment lost 10 bases and the J segment 6 bases; nucleotides outside the gene matches: 6. The CDR3 is 13 residues long. CDR1 SNHLY and CDR2 FYNNEI come from the germline V gene. The CDR3 DNA follows: TGTGCCACCAGCCGGGACAGGGGTCAGCCCCAGCATTTT. This encodes CATSRDRGQPQHF.

V is TRBV21-1 and J is TRBJ1-1. TRBV21-1 is a listed pseudogene. This CDR3 has 14 residues. The CDR3 spells CASTYDLRDTEAFF. The DNA of the CDR3 is TGTGCCAGCACCTACGACTTAAGGGACACTGAAGCTTTCTTT.

The chain couples TRBV4-1 to TRBJ2-1, with D perhaps given as TRBD1 or TRBD2 (5 bases each). The CDR3 is 15 amino acids. V was cut by 4 bases and J by 7 bases, with 17 bases left in between. Germline CDR1 is MGHRA and CDR2 is YSYEKL. CDR3 DNA sequence: TGCGCCAGCAGCCCCGGACTGAGGGGCCTTAATGAGCAGTTCTTC. This sequence encodes CASSPGLRGLNEQFF.

This chain uses TRBV7-2 with TRBJ2-2, with TRBD1 matching 7 bases. Trimming removed 6 bases from V and 7 bases from J; junction bases left unmatched: 5. CDR1 is SGHTA, CDR2 FQGNSA, per germline. The CDR3 contains 13 residues. Here the CDR3 reads CASSRQGDGELFF. In DNA form, the CDR3 reads TGTGCCAGCAGTCGACAGGGCGACGGGGAGCTGTTTTTT.

CDR3 loop: CASSLIRGRHTGELFF. CDR3 in DNA: TGTGCCAGCAGCTTGATACGGGGAAGGCACACCGGGGAGCTGTTTTTT. This chain links TRBV7-3 with TRBJ2-2, with TRBD2 as a possible D gene (5 bases). This CDR3 has 16 amino acids. Trimming took 3 bases from V and 3 from J, leaving 14 bases between them. Germline V gene data show CDR1 as SGHTA and CDR2 as FQGTGA.

This chain uses TRBV7-9 with TRBJ1-3; D is ambiguous. This CDR3 has 14 amino acids. Trimming left V 7 bases short and J 0 bases short, with 10 bases between. From germline, CDR1 is SEHNR and CDR2 FQNEAQ (reference sequence). The CDR3 DNA follows: TGTGCCAGCAATGTCATTAGCTCTGGAAACACCATATATTTT. Translating gives CASNVISSGNTIYF. The whole variable domain, remainder taken from reference TRBV7-9 and TRBJ1-3, is DTGVSQNPRHKITKRGQNVTFRCDPISEHNRLYWYRQTLGQGPEFLTYFQNEAQLEKSRLLSDRFSAERPKGSFSTLEIQRTEQGDSAMYLCASNVISSGNTIYFGEGSWLTVV.

This clone showed up just a few times. CDR3 sequence: CASNTGTGNTIYF. The DNA for the CDR3 is TGTGCCTCAAATACAGGGACTGGAAACACCATATATTTT. The rearrangement uses TRBV30 and TRBJ1-3, with D perhaps matching TRBD1 (6 bases). The CDR3 totals 13 residues. Trimming shortened V by 7 bases and J by 2 bases, and 12 bases separated the two germline ends. Germline V CDR1 and CDR2: GTSNPN, SVGIG (reference sequence).

The chain links TRBV5-3 to TRBJ1-1, with D unresolved. TRBV5-3 falls under the ORF class, with uncertain function. With 4 bases removed from V and 8 bases from J, the gap between germline ends came to 9 bases. The CDR3 has 11 amino acids. The CDR3 DNA is TGTGCCAGAAGCCCGCCGCCGGAAGCTTTCTTT. It translates to CARSPPPEAFF.

This clone was picked up one time. The genes are TRBV2 and TRBJ1-6; D ambiguous. Germline V gene data show CDR1 as SNHLY and CDR2 as FYNNEI. The V end lost 5 bases, the J end lost 9 bases, and 11 bases lay between the germline ends. The CDR3 consists of 13 residues. The CDR3 protein is CASSSPVGSPLHF. The CDR3 region has the DNA TGTGCCAGCAGTTCTCCCGTGGGTTCACCCCTCCACTTT.

V and J are TRBV27 and TRBJ2-7, with 7 bases that match TRBD1. With V trimmed by 5 bases and J by 6 bases, 10 bases remained unmatched. CDR1 and CDR2 from the germline V gene are MNHEY and SMNVEV (reference sequence). The CDR3 totals 14 residues. The CDR3: CASSLNRGASEQYV. In nucleotides, the CDR3 is TGTGCCAGCAGTCTCAACAGGGGAGCATCCGAGCAGTACGTC.

The table lists this clone with a count of one. The chain recombines TRBV6-6 with TRBJ1-3, with D perhaps TRBD1 (5 bases). The CDR3 covers 14 residues. The V gene lost 6 bases and the J gene lost 6 bases, with 15 bases spanning the gap. Germline V gene sequence: CDR1 MNHNY, CDR2 SVGAGI (reference sequence). CDR3 nucleotides: TGTGCCAGCAGCCTACCGGGGGGTTCAAACACCATATATTTT. It translates to CASSLPGGSNTIYF.

The rearrangement links TRBV6-6 to TRBJ2-7; weak D call: TRBD2 (7 bases). The germline gives CDR1 MNHNY, CDR2 SVGAGI (reference sequence). The CDR3 is 14 residues long. V lost 2 bases, J lost 6 bases, and 14 bases lay in between. The CDR3 DNA reads as TGTGCCAGCAGTTACCTGGGGGGGCCGGGCGAGCAGTACGTC. It codes for CASSYLGGPGEQYV.

This clone has only a few counts. One end of the junction is discordant with germline, which a read error may explain. The genes are TRBV7-3 and TRBJ1-1, with D perhaps TRBD1 (6 bases). The germline V gene has CDR1 SGHTA and CDR2 FQGTGA. The CDR3 has 13 amino acids. The DNA of the CDR3 is TGTGCCAGCAGCTTACAGGGGAACACTGAAGTTTTCTTT. Residues: CASSLQGNTEVFF.

The table lists this clone with a few counts. The gene calls are TRBV27 and TRBJ1-2; the D gene is possibly TRBD1 (5 bases). The V and J ends lost 0 bases and 4 bases respectively, with 9 bases between them. The CDR3 runs to 14 residues. CDR1 and CDR2 (germline): MNHEY, SMNVEV (reference sequence). The CDR3 nucleotides are TGTGCCAGCAGTTTATCGGCGGACATCTATGGCTACACCTTC. Amino acid sequence: CASSLSADIYGYTF.

This chain joins TRBV9 and TRBJ1-4; D not certain. The germline gives CDR1 SGDLS, CDR2 YYNGEE. This CDR3 contains 12 residues. Between the trimmed V and J ends, which lost 4 bases and 5 bases, there was a span of 6 bases. The CDR3 spells CASSIDNEKLFF. DNA of the CDR3: TGTGCCAGCAGCATAGACAATGAAAAACTGTTTTTT.

As to this clone: Relative to the germline gene, one junction end is altered; a read error may explain this. This chain joins TRBV18 and TRBJ1-1; tentative D call: TRBD1 (6 bases). The germline V gene has CDR1 KGHSH and CDR2 LQKENI. This CDR3 contains 14 residues. The CDR3 reads CASSTPRGNTEAFF. CDR3 sequence (DNA): TGTGCCAGCTCAACACCCAGGGGGAACACTGAAGCTTTCTTT. Based on the CDR3 plus reference TRBV18 and TRBJ1-1, the full variable domain is NAGVMQNPRHLVRRRGQEARLRCSPMKGHSHVYWYRQLPEEGLKFMVYLQKENIIDESGMPKERFSAEFPKEGPSILRIQQVVRGDSAAYFCASSTPRGNTEAFFGQGTRLTVV.

This rearrangement joins TRBV5-1 to TRBJ1-1; TRBD1 might be the D (6 bases). Germline values: CDR1 SGHRS, CDR2 YFSETQ. Trimming left V 5 bases short and J 1 base short, with 18 bases between. This CDR3 is 16 amino acids long. CDR3 region: CASSFFTGQENTEAFF. DNA for the CDR3: TGCGCCAGCAGTTTCTTCACGGGACAAGAGAACACTGAAGCTTTCTTT.

V gene TRBV20-1 combines with J gene TRBJ1-2; D call uncertain. Germline-derived CDR1 and CDR2 are DFQATT and SNEGSKA (reference sequence). V lost 6 bases, J lost 4 bases, and 6 bases lay in between. The CDR3 length is 10 residues. DNA of the CDR3: TGCAGTGCAGACACCTATGGCTACACCTTC. This gives the protein CSADTYGYTF.

To note about this clone: Sequence at one end of the junction differs from germline and may be a read error. The gene calls are TRBV27 and TRBJ1-6; 9 nucleotides line up with TRBD1. The CDR3 sequence is 17 residues long. CDR1 is MNHEY and CDR2 is SMNVEV in the germline V gene (reference sequence). The CDR3 reads CANSLSVTGQGGSPLHF. The CDR3 nucleotides are TGTGCCAACAGTTTATCCGTCACGGGACAGGGTGGTTCACCCCTCCACTTT.

This chain uses TRBV18 with TRBJ2-1; D is uncertain. The V and J ends lost 1 base and 9 bases respectively, with 7 bases between them. CDR3 length: 12 amino acids. Germline CDR1 is KGHSH and CDR2 is LQKENI. The chain's CDR3 is CASSPQGFEQFF. The CDR3 nucleotides are TGTGCCAGCTCACCACAGGGTTTTGAGCAGTTCTTC. Together with reference TRBV18 and TRBJ2-1, the CDR3 gives the full variable domain: NAGVMQNPRHLVRRRGQEARLRCSPMKGHSHVYWYRQLPEEGLKFMVYLQKENIIDESGMPKERFSAEFPKEGPSILRIQQVVRGDSAAYFCASSPQGFEQFFGPGTRLTVL.

The chain uses TRBV11-2 and TRBJ2-5; D remains unclear. Trimming took off 0 bases at V and 0 bases at J, with 8 bases between the two ends. This CDR3 spans 15 amino acids. The germline CDR1 and CDR2 sequences are SGHAT and FQNNGV. In DNA, the CDR3 is TGTGCCAGCAGCTTAGATCCGGGCCACCAAGAGACCCAGTACTTC. Translated, it gives CASSLDPGHQETQYF. Full variable domain (outside the CDR3, taken from reference TRBV11-2 and TRBJ2-5): EAGVAQSPRYKIIEKRQSVAFWCNPISGHATLYWYQQILGQGPKLLIQFQNNGVVDDSQLPKDRFSAERLKGVDSTLKIQPAKLEDSAVYLCASSLDPGHQETQYFGPGTRLLVL.

V usage is TRBV28 and J usage is TRBJ1-2, with 11 bases fitting TRBD1. V lost 6 bases, J lost 12 bases, and 15 bases stayed unmatched. The CDR3 loop spans 15 amino acids. Per germline, CDR1 MDHEN and CDR2 SYDVKM. The CDR3 region is CASSLIEGQGASDTF. DNA for the CDR3: TGTGCCAGCAGCCTGATAGAAGGACAGGGGGCATCGGACACCTTC.

The chain joins TRBV11-2 to TRBJ1-2; TRBD1 matches at 9 bases. The CDR3 spans 14 residues. V dropped 4 bases and J dropped 8; count of bases not matched to a gene: 8. Germline V CDR1 and CDR2: SGHAT, FQNNGV. The chain's CDR3 is CASSSPRDREGYTF. DNA of the CDR3: TGTGCCAGCAGCTCCCCCCGGGACAGGGAGGGCTACACCTTC.

This clone appeared a few times. The chain combines TRBV7-9 with TRBJ1-3, with D hard to call. Germline CDR1 reads SEHNR; CDR2 reads FQNEAQ (reference sequence). This CDR3 comprises 11 residues. V lost 5 bases to trimming and J lost 6 bases, with 5 bases between them. The CDR3 DNA reads as TGTGCCAGCAGCGCTACAAACACCATATATTTT. It yields the protein CASSATNTIYF.

The chain carries TRBV28 and TRBJ1-1; TRBD1 matches 10 bases. V was clipped by 5 bases and J by 6 bases; unmatched bases: 9. The CDR3 extends over 15 amino acids. The germline V gene encodes CDR1 MDHEN and CDR2 SYDVKM. The CDR3 is CASSGTGVIFAEAFF. CDR3 coding DNA: TGTGCCAGCAGTGGGACAGGGGTAATTTTCGCTGAAGCTTTCTTT.